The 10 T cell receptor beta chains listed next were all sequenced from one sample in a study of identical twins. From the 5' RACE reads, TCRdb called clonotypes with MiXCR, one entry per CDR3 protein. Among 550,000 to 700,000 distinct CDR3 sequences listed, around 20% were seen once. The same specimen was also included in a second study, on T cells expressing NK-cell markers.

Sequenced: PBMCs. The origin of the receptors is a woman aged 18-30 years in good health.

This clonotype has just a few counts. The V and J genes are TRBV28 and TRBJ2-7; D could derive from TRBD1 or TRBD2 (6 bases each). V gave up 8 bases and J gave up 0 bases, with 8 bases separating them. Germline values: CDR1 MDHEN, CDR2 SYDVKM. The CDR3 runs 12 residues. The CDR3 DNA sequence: TGTGCCAGCGGGGGGCTCTCCTACGAGCAGTACTTC. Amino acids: CASGGLSYEQYF.

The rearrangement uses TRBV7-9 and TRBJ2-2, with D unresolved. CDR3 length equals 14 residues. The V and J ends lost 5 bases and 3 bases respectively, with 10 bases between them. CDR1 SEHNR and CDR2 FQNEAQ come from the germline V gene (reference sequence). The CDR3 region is CASSDRIDTGELFF. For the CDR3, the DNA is TGTGCCAGCAGCGACCGGATTGACACCGGGGAGCTGTTTTTT.

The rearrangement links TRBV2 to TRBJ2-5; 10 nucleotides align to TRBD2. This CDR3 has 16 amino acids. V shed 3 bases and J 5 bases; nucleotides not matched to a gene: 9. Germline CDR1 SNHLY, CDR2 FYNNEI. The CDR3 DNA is TGTGCCAGCAGTGATATGGGGCTAGCGGGGGCGGAGACCCAGTACTTC. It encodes CASSDMGLAGAETQYF.

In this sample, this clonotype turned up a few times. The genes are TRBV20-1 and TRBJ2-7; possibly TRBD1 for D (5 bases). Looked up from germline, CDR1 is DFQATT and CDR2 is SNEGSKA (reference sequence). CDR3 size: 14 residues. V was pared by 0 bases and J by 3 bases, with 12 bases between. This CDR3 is CSARDLARDYEQYF. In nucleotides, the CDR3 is TGCAGTGCTAGAGATTTGGCCAGGGACTACGAGCAGTACTTC.

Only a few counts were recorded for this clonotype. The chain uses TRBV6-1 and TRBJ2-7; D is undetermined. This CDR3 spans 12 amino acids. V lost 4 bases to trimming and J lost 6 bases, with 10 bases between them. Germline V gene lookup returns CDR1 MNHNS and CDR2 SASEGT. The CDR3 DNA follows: TGTGCCAGCAGTGGGTGGACGGTCGAGCAGTACTTC. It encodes CASSGWTVEQYF.

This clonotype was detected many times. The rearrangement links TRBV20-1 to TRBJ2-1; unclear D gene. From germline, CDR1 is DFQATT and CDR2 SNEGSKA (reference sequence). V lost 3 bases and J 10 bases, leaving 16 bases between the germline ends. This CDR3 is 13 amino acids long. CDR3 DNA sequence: TGCAGTGCTAGGTACCGATCGGCCGCCGAGCAGTTCTTC. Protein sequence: CSARYRSAAEQFF.

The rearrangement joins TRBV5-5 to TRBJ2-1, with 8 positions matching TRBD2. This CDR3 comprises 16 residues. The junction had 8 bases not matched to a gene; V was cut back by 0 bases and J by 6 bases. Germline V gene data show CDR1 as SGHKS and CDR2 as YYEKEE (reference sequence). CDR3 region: CASSLVGKRESNEQFF. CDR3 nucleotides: TGTGCCAGCAGCTTGGTTGGCAAGCGGGAGTCCAATGAGCAGTTCTTC.

Here the CDR3 reads CASSLPLASGRGVEQFF. Written as DNA, the CDR3 is TGTGCCAGCAGCTTACCCCTCGCTAGCGGGAGAGGAGTTGAGCAGTTCTTC. The chain joins TRBV7-9 to TRBJ2-1, with 10 bases identical to TRBD2. V lost 2 bases to trimming and J lost 9 bases; unmatched junction nucleotides: 13. There are 17 residues in the CDR3. Germline lookup yields CDR1 SEHNR and CDR2 FQNEAQ (reference sequence). Full variable domain (outside the CDR3, taken from reference TRBV7-9 and TRBJ2-1): DTGVSQNPRHKITKRGQNVTFRCDPISEHNRLYWYRQTLGQGPEFLTYFQNEAQLEKSRLLSDRFSAERPKGSFSTLEIQRTEQGDSAMYLCASSLPLASGRGVEQFFGPGTRLTVL.

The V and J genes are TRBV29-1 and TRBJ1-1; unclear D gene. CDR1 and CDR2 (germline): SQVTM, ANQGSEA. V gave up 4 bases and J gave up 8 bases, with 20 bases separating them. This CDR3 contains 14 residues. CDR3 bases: TGCAGCGTTGGCGAGGGTCGAAAAAACGCCGAAGCTTTCTTT. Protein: CSVGEGRKNAEAFF.

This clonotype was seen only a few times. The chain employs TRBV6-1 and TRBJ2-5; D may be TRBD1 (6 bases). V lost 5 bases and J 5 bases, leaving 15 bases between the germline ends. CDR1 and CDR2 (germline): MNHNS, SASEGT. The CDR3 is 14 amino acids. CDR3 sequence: CASSPTGTGETQYF. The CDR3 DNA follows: TGTGCCAGCAGTCCGACAGGTACCGGTGAGACCCAGTACTTC.